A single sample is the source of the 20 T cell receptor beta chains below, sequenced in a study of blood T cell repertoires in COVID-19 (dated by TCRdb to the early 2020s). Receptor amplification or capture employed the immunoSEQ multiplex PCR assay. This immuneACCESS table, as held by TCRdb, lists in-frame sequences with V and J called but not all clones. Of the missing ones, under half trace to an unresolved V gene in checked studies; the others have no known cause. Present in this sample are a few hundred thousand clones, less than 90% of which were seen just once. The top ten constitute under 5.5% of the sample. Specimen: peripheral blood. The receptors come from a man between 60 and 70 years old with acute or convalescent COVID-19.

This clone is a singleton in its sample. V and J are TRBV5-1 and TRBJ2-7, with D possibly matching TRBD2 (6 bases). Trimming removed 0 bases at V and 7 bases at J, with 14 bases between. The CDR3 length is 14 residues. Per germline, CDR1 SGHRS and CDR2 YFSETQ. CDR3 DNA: TGCGCCAGCAGCTTGGAAGGGACTCCGAAAGAGCAGTACTTC. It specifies CASSLEGTPKEQYF.

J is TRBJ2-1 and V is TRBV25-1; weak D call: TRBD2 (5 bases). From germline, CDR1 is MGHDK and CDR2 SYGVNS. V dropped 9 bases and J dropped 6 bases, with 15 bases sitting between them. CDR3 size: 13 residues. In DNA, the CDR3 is TGTGCCAGGGACTTTACGAAAGTCAATGAGCAGTTCTTC. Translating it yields CARDFTKVNEQFF.

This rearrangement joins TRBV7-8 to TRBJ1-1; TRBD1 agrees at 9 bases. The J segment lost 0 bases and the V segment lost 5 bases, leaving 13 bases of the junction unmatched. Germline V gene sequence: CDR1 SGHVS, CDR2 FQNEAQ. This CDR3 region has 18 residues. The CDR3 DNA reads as TGTGCCAGCAGCAATAAACCCGGGACAGGGAGGATGAACACTGAAGCTTTCTTT. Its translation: CASSNKPGTGRMNTEAFF.

The CDR3 region is CATSDRTGLPDTQYF. In nucleotides, the CDR3 is TGTGCCACCAGTGACCGGACAGGGTTGCCAGATACGCAGTATTTT. This rearrangement joins TRBV24-1 to TRBJ2-3, with TRBD1 matching 8 bases. Germline V lookup: CDR1 KGHDR, CDR2 SFDVKD. V was clipped by 4 bases and J by 4 bases; unmatched bases: 6. This CDR3 region has 15 residues.

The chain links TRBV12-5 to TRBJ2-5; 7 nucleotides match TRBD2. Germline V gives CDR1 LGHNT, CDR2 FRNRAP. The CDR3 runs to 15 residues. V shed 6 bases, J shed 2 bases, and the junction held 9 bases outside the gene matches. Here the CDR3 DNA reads TGTGCTAGTGGCCCGGGAGGCGGGGGTCAAGAGACCCAGTACTTC. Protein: CASGPGGGGQETQYF.

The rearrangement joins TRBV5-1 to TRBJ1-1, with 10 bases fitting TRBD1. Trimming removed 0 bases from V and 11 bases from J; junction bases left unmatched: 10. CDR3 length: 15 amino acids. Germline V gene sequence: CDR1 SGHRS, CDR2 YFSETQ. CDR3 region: CASSLAGDRGRGAFF. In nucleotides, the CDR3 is TGCGCCAGCAGCTTGGCGGGGGACAGGGGAAGAGGGGCTTTCTTT.

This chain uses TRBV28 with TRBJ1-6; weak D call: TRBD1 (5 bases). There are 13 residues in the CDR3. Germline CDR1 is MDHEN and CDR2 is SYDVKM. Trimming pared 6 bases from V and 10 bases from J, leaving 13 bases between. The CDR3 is CASSPPQGSPLHF. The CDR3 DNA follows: TGTGCCAGCAGCCCCCCCCAGGGCTCACCCCTCCACTTT.

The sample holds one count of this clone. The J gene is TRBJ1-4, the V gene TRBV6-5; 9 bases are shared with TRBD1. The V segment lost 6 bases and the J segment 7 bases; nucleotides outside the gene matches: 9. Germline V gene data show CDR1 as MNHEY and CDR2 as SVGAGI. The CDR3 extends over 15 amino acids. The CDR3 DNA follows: TGTGCCAGCAGGCCGAACTGGACAGGGGCTGAAAAACTGTTTTTT. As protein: CASRPNWTGAEKLFF.

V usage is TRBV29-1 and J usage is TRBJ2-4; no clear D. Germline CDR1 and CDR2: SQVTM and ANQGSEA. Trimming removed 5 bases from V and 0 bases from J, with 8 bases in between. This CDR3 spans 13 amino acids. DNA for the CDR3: TGCAGCGTTACGACACTAGCCAAAAACATTCAGTACTTC. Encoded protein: CSVTTLAKNIQYF.

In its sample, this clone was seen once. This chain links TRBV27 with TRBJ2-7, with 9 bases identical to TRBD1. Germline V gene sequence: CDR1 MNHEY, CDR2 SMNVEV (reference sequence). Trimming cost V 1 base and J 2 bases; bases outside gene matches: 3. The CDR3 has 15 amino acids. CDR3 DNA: TGTGCCAGCAGTTTATTGGGACAGGGACCCTACGAGCAGTACTTC. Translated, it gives CASSLLGQGPYEQYF.

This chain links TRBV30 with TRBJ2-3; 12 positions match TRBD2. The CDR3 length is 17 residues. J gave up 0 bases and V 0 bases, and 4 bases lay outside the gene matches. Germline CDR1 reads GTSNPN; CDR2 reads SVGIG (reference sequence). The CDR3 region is CAWSVAGLAGSTDTQYF. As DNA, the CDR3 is TGTGCCTGGAGTGTGGCTGGACTAGCGGGGAGCACAGATACGCAGTATTTT.

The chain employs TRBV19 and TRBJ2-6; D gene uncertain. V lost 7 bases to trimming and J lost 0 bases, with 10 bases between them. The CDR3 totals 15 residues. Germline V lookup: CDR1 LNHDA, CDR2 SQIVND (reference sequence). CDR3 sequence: CASMAKSSGANVLTF. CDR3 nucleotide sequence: TGTGCCAGTATGGCCAAAAGCTCTGGGGCCAACGTCCTGACTTTC. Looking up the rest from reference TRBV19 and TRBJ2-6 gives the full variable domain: DGGITQSPKYLFRKEGQNVTLSCEQNLNHDAMYWYRQDPGQGLRLIYYSQIVNDFQKGDIAEGYSVSREKKESFPLTVTSAQKNPTAFYLCASMAKSSGANVLTFGAGSRLTVL.

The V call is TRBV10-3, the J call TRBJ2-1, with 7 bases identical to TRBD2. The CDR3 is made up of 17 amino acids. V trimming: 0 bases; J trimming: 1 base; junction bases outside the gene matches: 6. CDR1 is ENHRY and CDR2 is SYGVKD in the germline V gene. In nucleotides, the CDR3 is TGTGCCATCAGTGAGTCAGGCGGGGGAATATCCTACAATGAGCAGTTCTTC. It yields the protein CAISESGGGISYNEQFF.

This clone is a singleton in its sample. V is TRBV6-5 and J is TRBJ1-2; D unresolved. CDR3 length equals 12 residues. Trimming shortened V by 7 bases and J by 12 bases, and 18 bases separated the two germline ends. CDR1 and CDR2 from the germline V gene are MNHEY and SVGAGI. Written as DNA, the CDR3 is TGTGCCAGCACCATCTCATTAGCGGCCCACACCTTC. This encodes CASTISLAAHTF.

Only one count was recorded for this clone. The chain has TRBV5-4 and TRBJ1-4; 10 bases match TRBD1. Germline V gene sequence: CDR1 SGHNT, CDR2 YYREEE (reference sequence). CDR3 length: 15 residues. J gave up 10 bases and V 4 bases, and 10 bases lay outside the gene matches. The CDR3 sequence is CASSPGDRGRGKLFF. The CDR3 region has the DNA TGTGCCAGCAGCCCCGGGGACAGGGGAAGAGGAAAACTGTTTTTT.

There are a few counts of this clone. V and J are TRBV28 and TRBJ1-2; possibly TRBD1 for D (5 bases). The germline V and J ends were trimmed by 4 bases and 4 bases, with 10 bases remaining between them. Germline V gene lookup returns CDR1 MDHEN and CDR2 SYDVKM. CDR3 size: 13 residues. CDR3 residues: CASSSTAFYGYTF. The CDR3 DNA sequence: TGTGCCAGCAGTTCGACAGCCTTCTATGGCTACACCTTC.

This CDR3 is CASSYLIGQDEQYF. The CDR3 nucleotides read TGTGCCAGCAGCTACCTAATCGGTCAGGACGAGCAGTACTTC. The chain has TRBV5-6 and TRBJ2-7; D is undetermined. Trimming removed 3 bases from V and 5 bases from J, with 15 bases in between. The CDR3 extends over 14 amino acids. Germline V gene sequence: CDR1 SGHDT, CDR2 YYEEEE.

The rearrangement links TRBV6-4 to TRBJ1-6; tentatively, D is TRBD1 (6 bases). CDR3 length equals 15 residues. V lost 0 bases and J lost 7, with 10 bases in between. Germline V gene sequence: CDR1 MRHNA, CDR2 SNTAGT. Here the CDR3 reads CASSDSWQGNSPLHF. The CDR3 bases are TGTGCCAGCAGTGACTCTTGGCAGGGGAATTCACCCCTCCACTTT.

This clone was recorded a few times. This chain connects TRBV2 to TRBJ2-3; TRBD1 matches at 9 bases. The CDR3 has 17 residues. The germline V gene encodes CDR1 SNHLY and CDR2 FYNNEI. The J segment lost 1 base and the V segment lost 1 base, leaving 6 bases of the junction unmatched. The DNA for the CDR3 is TGTGCCAGCAGTGAAGGGGTCCGGGACAGGGGCACAGATACGCAGTATTTT. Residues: CASSEGVRDRGTDTQYF.

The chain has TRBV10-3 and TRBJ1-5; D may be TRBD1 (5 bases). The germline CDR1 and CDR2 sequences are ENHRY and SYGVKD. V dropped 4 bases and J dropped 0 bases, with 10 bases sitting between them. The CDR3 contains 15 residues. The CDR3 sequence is CAISGGRYSNQPQHF. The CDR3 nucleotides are TGTGCCATCAGTGGGGGCAGATATAGCAATCAGCCCCAGCATTTT.